A single sample is the source of the 21 T cell receptor beta chains below, sequenced in a study of blood T cell repertoires in COVID-19. Measured with immunoSEQ multiplex PCR; TCRdb has only the in-frame clones, and not every one. The data hold 100,000 to 150,000 clones, with more than 65% observed a single time. Specimen: peripheral blood. Every receptor here comes from a woman between 70 and 85 years old with acute or convalescent COVID-19.

The genes are TRBV27 and TRBJ2-1, with 9 bases identical to TRBD2. CDR3 length equals 16 residues. J lost 4 bases, V lost 4 bases, and 8 bases had no gene match. Germline values: CDR1 MNHEY, CDR2 SMNVEV (reference sequence). The CDR3 DNA follows: TGTGCCAGCAGTTCCGTCAGCGGGGGGCGTTACAATGAGCAGTTCTTC. It translates to CASSSVSGGRYNEQFF.

This chain links TRBV5-1 with TRBJ1-2, with a tentative D call TRBD1 (5 bases). V lost 1 base and J lost 2, with 24 bases in between. CDR3 size: 19 residues. The germline gives CDR1 SGHRS, CDR2 YFSETQ. The CDR3 loop is CASSLFGRGGIGRNYGYTF. The DNA for the CDR3 is TGCGCCAGCAGCTTGTTTGGTCGGGGCGGGATAGGGAGAAACTATGGCTACACCTTC.

The chain uses TRBV5-1 and TRBJ2-7; D remains unclear. This CDR3 has 15 amino acids. Between the trimmed V and J ends, which lost 5 bases and 2 bases, there was a span of 17 bases. Germline values: CDR1 SGHRS, CDR2 YFSETQ. DNA of the CDR3: TGCGCCAGCAGTCGTGGGCCCGAACCCGCCTACGAGCAGTACTTC. Translation gives CASSRGPEPAYEQYF.

The chain uses TRBV19 and TRBJ1-5, with TRBD1 matching over 7 bases. The CDR3 runs 15 residues. The germline V gene encodes CDR1 LNHDA and CDR2 SQIVND (reference sequence). V was clipped by 4 bases and J by 2 bases; unmatched bases: 5. CDR3 region: CASSTFTGGNQPQHF. As DNA, the CDR3 is TGTGCCAGTAGTACCTTTACAGGGGGCAATCAGCCCCAGCATTTT.

The gene calls are TRBV12-3 or TRBV12-4 and TRBJ1-6, with D uncertain. This CDR3 region has 13 residues. V lost 3 bases and J 9 bases, leaving 9 bases between the germline ends. The CDR3 DNA follows: TGTGCCAGCAGTTTGAGGGTTAGTTCACCCCTCCACTTT. Its protein is CASSLRVSSPLHF.

The J gene is TRBJ1-2, the V gene TRBV5-1, with TRBD1 matching 7 bases. The CDR3 consists of 15 residues. J was trimmed by 4 bases and V by 4 bases; bases with no gene match: 10. The germline gives CDR1 SGHRS, CDR2 YFSETQ. This CDR3 reads CASSPGDRTVYGYTF. DNA for the CDR3: TGCGCCAGCAGCCCTGGGGACAGAACAGTCTATGGCTACACCTTC. Looking up the rest from reference TRBV5-1 and TRBJ1-2 gives the full variable domain: KAGVTQTPRYLIKTRGQQVTLSCSPISGHRSVSWYQQTPGQGLQFLFEYFSETQRNKGNFPGRFSGRQFSNSRSEMNVSTLELGDSALYLCASSPGDRTVYGYTFGSGTRLTVV.

This rearrangement joins TRBV6-5 to TRBJ2-7; tentative D call: TRBD2 (5 bases). The V end was cut by 8 bases, the J end by 3 bases, with 14 bases between. This CDR3 is built from 13 residues. Germline V gene sequence: CDR1 MNHEY, CDR2 SVGAGI. DNA of the CDR3: TGTGCCAGCGGGTGGGAGATTAACTACGAGCAGTACTTC. This codes for CASGWEINYEQYF.

The V gene is TRBV6-5, the J gene TRBJ1-1; possibly TRBD1 for D (6 bases). The germline V gene has CDR1 MNHEY and CDR2 SVGAGI. Trimming stripped 6 bases from V and 6 bases from J, with 17 bases between. The CDR3 loop spans 14 amino acids. CDR3 coding DNA: TGTGCCAGCAGGACACCATCAGGGGCGGCTGAAGCTTTCTTT. Translating gives CASRTPSGAAEAFF.

The chain links TRBV6-4 to TRBJ2-3; 10 bases align to TRBD2. Germline values: CDR1 MRHNA, CDR2 SNTAGT. Unmatched junction bases numbered 5, after V lost 5 bases and J lost 0 bases. There are 16 residues in the CDR3. The CDR3 DNA reads as TGTGCCAGCAGTTCCTCTAGCGGGGGTAGCACAGATACGCAGTATTTT. It specifies CASSSSSGGSTDTQYF.

The gene calls are TRBV5-8 and TRBJ1-6; 8 positions match TRBD1. With 4 bases clipped from V and 9 bases from J, the junction kept 6 bases outside the gene matches. CDR1 is SGHTS, CDR2 YDEGEE, per germline. The CDR3 has 14 residues. The chain's CDR3 is CASSQGQGGSPLHF. In DNA, the CDR3 is TGTGCCAGCAGCCAAGGACAGGGTGGTTCACCCCTCCACTTT.

The table lists this clone with a count of one. The rearrangement uses TRBV12-3 or TRBV12-4 and TRBJ1-1; D is possibly TRBD1 (6 bases). The CDR3 is 13 amino acids. V lost 4 bases and J 7 bases, leaving 13 bases between the germline ends. CDR3 amino acids: CASSSQQGYEAFF. CDR3 bases: TGTGCCAGCAGTTCGCAACAGGGCTATGAAGCTTTCTTT.

The rearrangement uses TRBV11-2 and TRBJ2-2, with unresolved D. The CDR3 runs 16 residues. Trimming removed 2 bases from V and 1 base from J, with 11 bases in between. Germline V gives CDR1 SGHAT, CDR2 FQNNGV. The CDR3 loop is CASSLHQVRNTGELFF. The CDR3 DNA sequence: TGTGCCAGCAGCTTACATCAGGTTCGGAACACCGGGGAGCTGTTTTTT.

The chain joins TRBV7-2 to TRBJ2-7, with D possibly matching TRBD2 (5 bases). The germline CDR1 and CDR2 sequences are SGHTA and FQGNSA. This CDR3 is 11 amino acids long. V gave up 5 bases and J gave up 6 bases, with 8 bases separating them. The CDR3 nucleotides read TGTGCCAGCAGCCGAGGGCGCGAGCAGTACTTC. Its protein product is CASSRGREQYF.

V gene TRBV2 combines with J gene TRBJ2-7, with TRBD1 as a possible D gene (5 bases). The CDR3 is 15 residues long. V was trimmed by 6 bases and J by 4 bases, leaving 19 bases between them. Germline values: CDR1 SNHLY, CDR2 FYNNEI. CDR3 sequence: CASSPITVRGYEQYF. The CDR3 bases are TGTGCCAGCAGCCCTATCACAGTAAGGGGATACGAGCAGTACTTC.

The chain uses TRBV11-2 and TRBJ1-1; the D gene is possibly TRBD1 (5 bases). There are 15 residues in the CDR3. Per germline, CDR1 SGHAT and CDR2 FQNNGV. Trimming shortened V by 8 bases and J by 0 bases, and 16 bases separated the two germline ends. Here the CDR3 DNA reads TGTGCCAGCCAGCTTAGCTCGGGGGTGAACACTGAAGCTTTCTTT. The encoded protein is CASQLSSGVNTEAFF.

This clone was seen only a few times. This chain links TRBV6-6 with TRBJ1-1; 7 bases line up with TRBD1. Looked up from germline, CDR1 is MNHNY and CDR2 is SVGAGI (reference sequence). J lost 0 bases, V lost 5 bases, and 9 bases had no gene match. The CDR3 spans 16 residues. CDR3 region: CASSRLGQGVNTEAFF. DNA of the CDR3: TGTGCCAGCAGTCGACTGGGTCAGGGGGTGAACACTGAAGCTTTCTTT.

V gene TRBV2 combines with J gene TRBJ1-1; no clear D gene. V was trimmed by 2 bases and J by 2 bases, leaving 9 bases between them. The CDR3 runs to 14 residues. Germline loops: CDR1 SNHLY, CDR2 FYNNEI. The CDR3 loop reads CASSELGLNTEAFF. Here the CDR3 DNA reads TGTGCCAGCAGTGAACTAGGCCTTAACACTGAAGCTTTCTTT.

CDR3 amino acids: CASRNRGNTEAFF. The CDR3 nucleotides read TGTGCCAGCAGAAACAGGGGGAACACTGAAGCTTTCTTT. The chain joins TRBV3-1 (or the pseudogene TRBV3-2) to TRBJ1-1; 7 bases map to TRBD1. The J segment lost 1 base and the V segment lost 6 bases, leaving 2 bases of the junction unmatched. Per the germline V gene, CDR1 is LGHDT and CDR2 is YNNKEL (reference sequence). The length of the CDR3 is 13 residues.

The rearrangement uses TRBV18 and TRBJ1-2; TRBD1 matches 7 bases. Germline V CDR1 and CDR2: KGHSH, LQKENI. Trimming cost V 2 bases and J 5 bases; bases outside gene matches: 2. The CDR3 is 13 amino acids. For the CDR3, the DNA is TGTGCCAGCTCACCAGGGACAGATTATGGCTACACCTTC. Translating gives CASSPGTDYGYTF.

The chain recombines TRBV5-5 with TRBJ2-7; TRBD1 agrees at 10 bases. The CDR3 is 15 residues long. V shed 1 base, J shed 4 bases, and the junction held 5 bases outside the gene matches. CDR1 and CDR2 (germline): SGHKS, YYEKEE (reference sequence). This chain's CDR3 is CASSLWTGGRYEQYF. CDR3 DNA sequence: TGTGCCAGCAGCTTGTGGACAGGGGGTCGGTACGAGCAGTACTTC.

The rearrangement uses TRBV6-5 and TRBJ2-2; D is possibly TRBD2 (6 bases). CDR1 is MNHEY, CDR2 SVGAGI, per germline. The CDR3 loop spans 16 amino acids. With 4 bases removed from V and 3 bases from J, the gap between germline ends came to 15 bases. The CDR3 DNA follows: TGTGCCAGCAGTTTCCGGGGGACCCAGGACACCGGGGAGCTGTTTTTT. It translates to CASSFRGTQDTGELFF.